Listed here is a single T cell receptor (beta chain). Antigen: not known. This may stem from a read error, because a much larger clone lies one nucleotide away. This specimen comes from a study of molecular identifiers for immune sequencing clone quantification. Findings and limits, study-wide: Whereas naive cells kept under 1% of molecules in clones above 20 RNA copies, such clones held over 99% in effectors.

The CDR3 is 12 amino acids. Per germline, CDR1 SEHNR and CDR2 FQNEAQ (reference sequence). Previously reported methods and listed TCR primers produced the bulk TCR libraries. Using its own MiXCR run on the PCR reads, TCRdb lists one record per CDR3 protein. The sample yields some 590,000 distinct CDR3 sequences, about 25% seen once. This sequence was found in a human donor in good health. Some libraries in this study had Jurkat cell RNA spiked in. The chain uses TRBV7-9 and TRBJ1-1; D not resolved. Sequenced material: naive CD8+ T cells from blood, with Jurkat cell RNA spiked in. Subset here: FACS-sorted CD8+CD4-CCR7+CD45RA+ naive T cells. The chain's CDR3 is CASSISNTEALF. The CDR3 region has the DNA TGTGCCAGCAGCATTTCGAACACTGAAGCTCTCTTT.